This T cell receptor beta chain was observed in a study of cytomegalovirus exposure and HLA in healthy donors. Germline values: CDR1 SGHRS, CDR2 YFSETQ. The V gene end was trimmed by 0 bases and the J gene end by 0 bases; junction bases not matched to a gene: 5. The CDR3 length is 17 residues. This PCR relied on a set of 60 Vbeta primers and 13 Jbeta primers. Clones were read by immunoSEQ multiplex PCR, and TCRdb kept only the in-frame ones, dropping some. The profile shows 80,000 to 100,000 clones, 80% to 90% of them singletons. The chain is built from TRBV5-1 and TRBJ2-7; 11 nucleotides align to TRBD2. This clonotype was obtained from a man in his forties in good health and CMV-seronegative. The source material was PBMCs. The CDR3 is CASSLGGSGGGSYEQYF. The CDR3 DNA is TGCGCCAGCAGCTTGGGGGGTAGCGGGGGGGGCTCCTACGAGCAGTACTTC.